This T cell receptor (beta chain) was retrieved from a study of T cell responses to AZD1222 COVID-19 vaccine. Study overall: Doses given second, at about 4 or about 12 weeks, were pooled. Whole-study results and caveats: Seropositive AZD1222 recipients at baseline numbered only five or six. Reportedly, nearly half the spike-specific TCRs target unmutated variant regions.

Only in-frame clones appear in the TCRdb table, and some are missing; sequencing was by immunoSEQ multiplex PCR. The sample contains approximately 110,000 clones, around 86% of which appear only once. V lost 4 bases, J lost 1 base, and 8 bases lay in between. CDR3 length equals 14 residues. CDR1 SGHTA and CDR2 FQGNSA come from the germline V gene. Details on this clone: Its antigen is not known.

This TCR came from an adult in good health. The sequencing used peripheral blood, collected on day 0 of AZD1222 vaccination. V is TRBV7-2 and J is TRBJ1-5; the D is unclear. The CDR3: CASSSGQSNQPQHF. DNA of the CDR3: TGTGCCAGCAGCTCTGGGCAGAGCAATCAGCCCCAGCATTTT. The variable domain in full, completed from reference TRBV7-2 and TRBJ1-5, reads GAGVSQSPSNKVTEKGKDVELRCDPISGHTALYWYRQSLGQGLEFLIYFQGNSAPDKSGLPSDRFSAERTGGSVSTLTIQRTQQEDSAVYLCASSSGQSNQPQHFGDGTRLSIL.